A single sample gave rise to the 24 T cell receptor beta chains below, sequenced in a study of early T cells in non-severe SARS-CoV-2 infection. From the 5' RACE reads, TCRdb called clonotypes with MiXCR, one entry per CDR3 protein. The sample carries tens of thousands of distinct CDR3 sequences, around an eighth recorded once. Sequencing was performed on whole blood. The receptors derive from an adult who was a healthcare worker with PCR-confirmed SARS-CoV-2 infection or an uninfected control (not recorded which).

This clonotype was picked up many times. The rearrangement joins TRBV6-6 to TRBJ2-7, with D perhaps matching TRBD2 (6 bases). Germline CDR1 is MNHNY and CDR2 is SVGAGI (reference sequence). The CDR3 has 15 amino acids. With 0 bases removed from V and 2 bases from J, the gap between germline ends came to 11 bases. The CDR3 DNA reads TGTGCCAGCAGTTACTCAGAAGCGGGCCCCTACGAGCAGTACTTC. It is translated as CASSYSEAGPYEQYF.

As regards this clonotype: The junction differs from germline at one of its ends, possibly a read error. V usage is TRBV29-1 and J usage is TRBJ1-2; D gene ambiguous. The CDR3 extends over 11 amino acids. The germline CDR1 and CDR2 sequences are SQVTM and ANQGSEA. CDR3 bases: TGCAGCGTTGAAGCCCGGAGGAGCCTCGCCTTC. Protein product: CSVEARRSLAF.

This clonotype was recorded at least ten times. This chain links TRBV25-1 with TRBJ2-4; 8 bases are shared with TRBD1. The germline CDR1 and CDR2 sequences are MGHDK and SYGVNS. The junction had 8 bases not matched to a gene; V was cut back by 6 bases and J by 4 bases. The CDR3 is 15 amino acids. The CDR3 region is CASRGTGQNKNIQYF. The CDR3 DNA reads TGTGCCAGCAGGGGGACAGGACAAAATAAAAACATTCAGTACTTC.

This clonotype was seen at least ten times. V and J are TRBV7-2 and TRBJ2-3, with a tentative D call TRBD2 (6 bases). Trimming cost V 6 bases and J 0 bases, with 13 bases left between them. The CDR3 extends over 15 amino acids. Germline V gene lookup returns CDR1 SGHTA and CDR2 FQGNSA. CDR3 sequence (DNA): TGTGCCAGCAGGAGACTAGTTCAAAGCACAGATACGCAGTATTTT. It specifies CASRRLVQSTDTQYF.

This clonotype has ten or more counts. This chain connects TRBV11-3 to TRBJ1-5; 7 bases are shared with TRBD1. Germline V lookup: CDR1 SGHNT, CDR2 YENEEA. After removal of 3 bases from V and 5 bases from J, the junction contained 10 bases not matched to a gene. This CDR3 has 16 amino acids. The DNA of the CDR3 is TGTGCCAGCAGCTTTAGGGCAAGACAGGGTGATCAGCCCCAGCATTTT. Its protein is CASSFRARQGDQPQHF.

This chain's CDR3 is CASSPRGNYYGYTF. The CDR3 coding sequence is TGTGCCAGCAGTCCCAGGGGGAATTACTATGGCTACACCTTC. This chain uses TRBV6-6 with TRBJ1-2, with 7 positions matching TRBD1. The germline gives CDR1 MNHNY, CDR2 SVGAGI (reference sequence). Losses at the gene ends were 5 bases for V and 3 bases for J; bases not matched to a gene: 6. The CDR3 totals 14 residues.

For the CDR3, the DNA is TGTGCCAGCAGCGAAGCGGACAGGGGGCAGGATGAGCAGTTCTTC. Its translation: CASSEADRGQDEQFF. The rearrangement uses TRBV3-1 and TRBJ2-1; 11 nucleotides line up with TRBD1. Trimming cost V 5 bases and J 8 bases; bases outside gene matches: 8. The V gene's germline CDR1 is LGHDT and CDR2 YNNKEL (reference sequence). The CDR3 contains 15 residues.

This clonotype was seen repeatedly, ten times or more. The J gene is TRBJ2-1, the V gene TRBV24-1; 8 bases fit TRBD1. Germline CDR1 is KGHDR and CDR2 is SFDVKD. CDR3 length equals 17 residues. The V segment lost 5 bases and the J segment 5 bases; nucleotides outside the gene matches: 13. CDR3 DNA sequence: TGTGCCACCAGTGCAACAGGGGGGACCCAAAGTAACAATGAGCAGTTCTTC. It is translated as CATSATGGTQSNNEQFF.

This clonotype occurred many times. This CDR3 reads CASSEVLDYSYEQYF. The CDR3 DNA sequence: TGTGCCAGCAGTGAAGTCCTTGACTACAGCTACGAGCAGTACTTC. The chain has TRBV6-1 and TRBJ2-7; possible D gene TRBD2, 5 bases. This CDR3 is built from 15 residues. Trimming removed 1 base at V and 3 bases at J, with 13 bases between. From germline, CDR1 is MNHNS and CDR2 SASEGT.

This clonotype has at least ten counts. The chain employs TRBV11-2 and TRBJ2-2; tentatively, D is TRBD2 (6 bases). This CDR3 is 18 amino acids long. V lost 1 base and J lost 7, with 22 bases in between. Germline CDR1 SGHAT, CDR2 FQNNGV. DNA for the CDR3: TGTGCCAGCAGCTTAGTGTCAGACCCACGGGGGTTTAACGGGGAGCTGTTTTTT. Its translation is CASSLVSDPRGFNGELFF. The whole variable domain, remainder taken from reference TRBV11-2 and TRBJ2-2, is EAGVAQSPRYKIIEKRQSVAFWCNPISGHATLYWYQQILGQGPKLLIQFQNNGVVDDSQLPKDRFSAERLKGVDSTLKIQPAKLEDSAVYLCASSLVSDPRGFNGELFFGEGSRLTVL.

This clonotype appeared many times. This chain connects TRBV20-1 to TRBJ2-1, with TRBD1 identical over 8 bases. Germline assignment: CDR1 DFQATT and CDR2 SNEGSKA (reference sequence). The length of the CDR3 is 14 residues. The J segment lost 7 bases and the V segment lost 7 bases, leaving 12 bases of the junction unmatched. The CDR3 is CSVHTGTGGNEQFF. Here the CDR3 DNA reads TGCAGTGTTCACACCGGGACAGGCGGAAATGAGCAGTTCTTC.

This clonotype was recorded at least ten times. The genes are TRBV28 and TRBJ1-5; D is unclear. The CDR3 covers 13 residues. Germline values: CDR1 MDHEN, CDR2 SYDVKM. The germline V and J ends were trimmed by 5 bases and 6 bases, with 11 bases remaining between them. The CDR3 nucleotides are TGTGCCAGCAGTCCACACAAGGGTCAGCCCCAGCATTTT. Protein product: CASSPHKGQPQHF.

This clonotype has ten or more counts. V gene TRBV24-1 combines with J gene TRBJ2-1; maybe TRBD2 (5 bases). The CDR3 is 12 amino acids. Between the trimmed V and J ends, which lost 4 bases and 10 bases, there was a span of 10 bases. Looked up from germline, CDR1 is KGHDR and CDR2 is SFDVKD. CDR3 loop: CATSERVREQFF. DNA for the CDR3: TGTGCCACCAGTGAGAGGGTACGGGAGCAGTTCTTC.

This clonotype was seen many times. The rearrangement uses TRBV7-9 and TRBJ2-1; 13 bases map to TRBD2. The CDR3 spans 18 residues. Germline CDR1 is SEHNR and CDR2 is FQNEAQ (reference sequence). After removal of 5 bases from V and 3 bases from J, the junction contained 10 bases not matched to a gene. The CDR3 nucleotides are TGTGCCAGCAGCCAACTAGCGGGAGGGCAGGGTCGCTACAATGAGCAGTTCTTC. Encoded protein: CASSQLAGGQGRYNEQFF.

This clonotype was observed many times. The chain joins TRBV29-1 to TRBJ1-5; D possibly corresponds to TRBD1 (5 bases). Germline CDR1 and CDR2: SQVTM and ANQGSEA. The CDR3 length is 15 residues. V was trimmed by 8 bases and J by 0 bases, leaving 17 bases between them. The CDR3 loop reads CSRDLQVHSNQPQHF. CDR3 nucleotide sequence: TGCAGCCGTGATCTACAGGTTCATAGCAATCAGCCCCAGCATTTT.

The table lists this clonotype with a few counts. This rearrangement joins TRBV7-9 to TRBJ2-4; 8 bases match TRBD2. V trimming: 7 bases; J trimming: 9 bases; junction bases outside the gene matches: 5. Germline V gives CDR1 SEHNR, CDR2 FQNEAQ (reference sequence). The CDR3 runs 12 residues. The CDR3 DNA follows: TGTGCCAGCATGGGACTAGAGAGCATTCAGTACTTC. It encodes CASMGLESIQYF.

The chain links TRBV29-1 to TRBJ2-7; D is undetermined. From germline, CDR1 is SQVTM and CDR2 ANQGSEA. The CDR3 is 13 amino acids. V lost 5 bases and J 2 bases, leaving 13 bases between the germline ends. The CDR3: CSVLRGAAYEQYF. The CDR3 nucleotides read TGCAGCGTTTTACGAGGTGCCGCCTACGAGCAGTACTTC.

The table lists this clonotype with many counts. The CDR3 is CASSFPWVAGELFF. The CDR3 DNA is TGTGCCAGCAGTTTCCCCTGGGTCGCCGGGGAGCTGTTTTTT. The chain joins TRBV7-9 to TRBJ2-2, with unresolved D. V shed 6 bases and J shed 6 bases, with 14 bases lying between them. The germline V gene has CDR1 SEHNR and CDR2 FQNEAQ (reference sequence). The CDR3 consists of 14 residues.

This clonotype was picked up a small number of times. CDR3: CAISGAGNEQFF. DNA of the CDR3: TGTGCCATCAGTGGCGCGGGGAATGAGCAGTTCTTC. The V gene is TRBV10-3, the J gene TRBJ2-1; the D gene is possibly TRBD2 (6 bases). The ends were cut back, 4 bases at V and 7 bases at J, with 8 bases in the middle. The CDR3 contains 12 residues. CDR1 and CDR2 from the germline V gene are ENHRY and SYGVKD.

The gene calls are TRBV5-6 and TRBJ1-2; no reliable D call. Germline-derived CDR1 and CDR2 are SGHDT and YYEEEE. The CDR3 loop spans 14 amino acids. The V end was cut by 3 bases, the J end by 3 bases, with 12 bases between. The CDR3 DNA is TGTGCCAGCAGCTCCGGCACCTTTGACTATGGCTACACCTTC. Translation gives CASSSGTFDYGYTF.

This clonotype was detected many times. This chain links TRBV6-2 or TRBV6-3 with TRBJ1-1; 10 bases align to TRBD1. V trimming: 2 bases; J trimming: 4 bases; junction bases outside the gene matches: 7. The CDR3 loop spans 16 amino acids. Per the germline V gene, CDR1 is MNHEY and CDR2 is SVGEGT. Here the CDR3 reads CASSYIWDRGVTEAFF. The CDR3 DNA sequence: TGTGCCAGCAGTTACATTTGGGACAGGGGCGTCACTGAAGCTTTCTTT.

At least ten counts were recorded for this clonotype. The CDR3 sequence: CASSFRGPTEAFF. CDR3 nucleotides: TGTGCCAGCAGTTTCAGAGGCCCCACTGAAGCTTTCTTT. This chain joins TRBV28 and TRBJ1-1, with D uncertain. The CDR3 is 13 amino acids. The germline V gene has CDR1 MDHEN and CDR2 SYDVKM. Deletions cut 3 bases from V and 4 bases from J, with 9 bases between.

The rearrangement links TRBV28 to TRBJ1-2, with a possible D match to TRBD1 (5 bases). Germline CDR1 reads MDHEN; CDR2 reads SYDVKM. The CDR3 has 13 residues. Trimming cost V 7 bases and J 4 bases, with 13 bases left between them. Here the CDR3 reads CASTRGAAYGYTF. The CDR3 bases are TGTGCCAGCACTAGAGGGGCAGCCTATGGCTACACCTTC.

The table lists this clonotype with many counts. The chain carries TRBV27 and TRBJ1-6, with D perhaps TRBD1 (5 bases). Per germline, CDR1 MNHEY and CDR2 SMNVEV (reference sequence). This CDR3 comprises 20 residues. V lost 5 bases to trimming and J lost 5 bases, with 28 bases between them. The CDR3 nucleotides are TGTGCCAGCAGTCTCACCCCTTGGGGCCTTGGGATGGCCGATAATTCACCCCTCCACTTT. It yields the protein CASSLTPWGLGMADNSPLHF.